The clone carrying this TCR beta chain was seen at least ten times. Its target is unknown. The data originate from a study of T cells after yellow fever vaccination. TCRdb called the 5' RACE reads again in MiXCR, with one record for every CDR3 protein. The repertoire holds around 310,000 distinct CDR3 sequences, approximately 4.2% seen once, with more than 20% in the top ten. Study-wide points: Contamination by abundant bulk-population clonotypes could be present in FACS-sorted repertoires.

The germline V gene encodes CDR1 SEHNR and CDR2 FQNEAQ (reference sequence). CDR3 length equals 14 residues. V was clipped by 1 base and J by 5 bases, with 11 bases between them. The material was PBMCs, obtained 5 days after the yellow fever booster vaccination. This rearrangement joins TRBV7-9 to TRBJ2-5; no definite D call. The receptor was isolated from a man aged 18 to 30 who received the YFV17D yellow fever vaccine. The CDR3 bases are TGTGCCAGCAGCTTAGACCCCCAGTGGGAGACCCAGTACTTC. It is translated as CASSLDPQWETQYF.